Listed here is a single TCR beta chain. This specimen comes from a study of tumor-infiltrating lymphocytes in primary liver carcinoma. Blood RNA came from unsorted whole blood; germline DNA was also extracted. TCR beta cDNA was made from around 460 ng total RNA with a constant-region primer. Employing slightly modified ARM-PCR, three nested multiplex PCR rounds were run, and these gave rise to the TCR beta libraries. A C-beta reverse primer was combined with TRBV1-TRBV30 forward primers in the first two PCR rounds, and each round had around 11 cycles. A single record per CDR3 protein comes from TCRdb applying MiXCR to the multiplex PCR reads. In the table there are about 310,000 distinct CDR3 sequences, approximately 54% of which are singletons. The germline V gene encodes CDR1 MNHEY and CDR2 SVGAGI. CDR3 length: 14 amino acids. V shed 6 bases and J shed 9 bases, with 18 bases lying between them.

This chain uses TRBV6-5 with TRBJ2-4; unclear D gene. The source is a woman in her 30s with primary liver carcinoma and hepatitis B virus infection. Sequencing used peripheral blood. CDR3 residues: CASSPPMFRGIQYF. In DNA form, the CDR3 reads TGTGCCAGCAGCCCACCGATGTTCAGAGGCATTCAGTACTTC.